This T cell receptor beta chain was observed in a study of T cells in Graves' hyperthyroidism and ophthalmopathy. Study results and caveats: Researchers report that a 13 V-J model separated ophthalmopathy from stable hyperthyroidism.

CDR3 length equals 14 residues. V dropped 3 bases and J dropped 4 bases, with 13 bases sitting between them. The germline V gene encodes CDR1 SGHRS and CDR2 YFSETQ. RNA transcripts gave rise to amplified TCR beta CDR3 regions. RT-PCR in the first round (using the HTBI primer set) targeted the TCR CDR3. TCRdb ran MiXCR on the multiplex PCR reads and lists one entry per CDR3 protein. Here the sample spans approximately 400,000 distinct CDR3 sequences, less than 20% being singletons. A remark on this clonotype: The target antigen is unknown. A much larger clonotype is one base distant, so this may be a read error.

Diagnosis of hyperthyroidism was new in patients aged 18 to 65, and its duration was under 2 months. Reasons for excluding patients were uncontrolled infection, other autoimmune disease, pregnancy or lactation. Using less than 12 ml of fresh peripheral blood, PBMCs were prepared. V usage is TRBV5-1 and J usage is TRBJ1-1, with a weak D call TRBD1 (6 bases). This TCR derives from a woman aged 18-29 years with Graves' hyperthyroidism. The sample taken for sequencing was blood. The CDR3 bases are TGCGCCAGCAGCTGCGGGGACATGACCACTGAAGCTTTCTTT. This encodes CASSCGDMTTEAFF.